The rows below give T cell receptor beta chains drawn from one sample of a study of shared clonotypes between healthy human individuals. Libraries were prepared by immunoSEQ multiplex PCR; TCRdb keeps only in-frame clonotypes and omits some of them. Of over 2,000,000 clones listed, around 95% are singletons. Sequenced material: naive CD8+ T cells from PBMCs. Receptor source: a young man in good health. Some clones in this sample may be carry-over from other donors' samples. CDR3s include the opening cysteine and the closing phenylalanine or tryptophan. Fields, in order: D gene, J gene, V gene, clone size, CDR3 protein, CDR3 DNA. D genes are given only for firm matches. Size values are once, few and many counts, or a class for expanded clones, and some rows have none.

>TRBD2|TRBJ2-1|TRBV5-6|-
CASSLLVLAGLSSYNEQFF
TGTGCCAGCAGCTTGTTGGTACTAGCGGGGTTGAGCTCCTACAATGAGCAGTTCTTC
>-|TRBJ1-1|TRBV29-1|-
CSGDLGTEAFF
TGCAGCGGGGACTTGGGCACTGAAGCTTTCTTT
>-|TRBJ2-7|TRBV2|-
CASSDNTWTPGEQYF
TGTGCCAGCAGTGATAATACTTGGACCCCCGGCGAGCAGTACTTC
>-|TRBJ1-2|TRBV15|-
CATSGEEGGNYGYTF
TGTGCCACCAGCGGCGAGGAGGGGGGAAACTATGGCTACACCTTC
>-|TRBJ2-7|TRBV18|-
CASSLGTAVYEQYF
TGTGCCAGCTCACTAGGGACCGCTGTCTACGAGCAGTACTTC
>TRBD1|TRBJ1-1|TRBV10-3|-
CAISGYRGGMNTEAFF
TGTGCCATCAGTGGATACAGGGGCGGCATGAACACTGAAGCTTTCTTT
>-|TRBJ2-7|TRBV27|-
CASSFSISSYEQYF
TGTGCCAGCAGTTTCTCCATCAGCTCCTACGAGCAGTACTTC
>TRBD2|TRBJ2-7|TRBV5-5|-
CASSWGLAAYEQYF
TGTGCCAGCAGCTGGGGACTAGCGGCTTACGAGCAGTACTTC
>-|TRBJ1-3|TRBV5-6|-
CASSLAAAAGNTIYF
TGTGCCAGCAGCTTGGCCGCGGCCGCCGGAAACACCATATATTTT
>-|TRBJ1-3|TRBV7-3|-
CASSLGGRNTIYF
TGTGCCAGCAGCTTAGGAGGTCGAAACACCATATATTTT
>-|TRBJ1-6|TRBV25-1|-
CASNQGRALNSPLHF
TGTGCCAGCAATCAAGGGCGGGCTCTAAATTCACCCCTCCACTTT
>TRBD1|TRBJ2-7|TRBV11-2|-
CASSSTLWGQSYEQYF
TGTGCCAGCAGCTCAACTCTATGGGGACAGTCCTACGAGCAGTACTTC
>TRBD1|TRBJ2-3|TRBV5-6|-
CASSFRQGADTQYF
TGTGCCAGCAGCTTTAGACAGGGGGCAGATACGCAGTATTTT
>-|TRBJ2-1|TRBV7-5|-
CVRSPGHRGRTDEQFF
TGTGTCAGAAGCCCCGGACACAGGGGGCGCACCGATGAGCAGTTCTTC
>TRBD2|TRBJ2-5|TRBV7-8|-
CASSFLAGEGGETQYF
TGTGCCAGCAGCTTTTTAGCGGGAGAGGGGGGAGAGACCCAGTACTTC
>-|TRBJ1-4|TRBV4-1|-
CASRRGTSANEKLFF
TGCGCCAGCCGGAGAGGGACTTCTGCTAATGAAAAACTGTTTTTT
>-|TRBJ2-7|TRBV10-3|-
CAISASREKDREQYF
TGTGCCATCAGTGCTTCGAGGGAGAAGGACCGCGAGCAGTACTTC
>TRBD2|TRBJ2-5|TRBV5-4|-
CASSLRREMGQETQYF
TGTGCCAGCAGCTTGCGGCGGGAGATGGGGCAAGAGACCCAGTACTTC
>-|TRBJ2-5|TRBV7-8|-
CASSLALAGAHPETQYF
TGTGCCAGCAGCCTAGCCCTCGCTGGGGCTCATCCGGAGACCCAGTACTTC
>-|TRBJ2-7|TRBV27|-
CASSLSTGPGYEQYF
TGTGCCAGCAGTTTATCAACAGGGCCTGGGTACGAGCAGTACTTC
>-|TRBJ1-2|TRBV6-5|once
CASKPAIIYGYTF
TGTGCCAGCAAACCCGCGATAATCTATGGCTACACCTTC
>TRBD2|TRBJ2-3|TRBV27|-
CASSWGGRNTQYF
TGTGCCAGCAGTTGGGGGGGAAGGAATACGCAGTATTTT
>TRBD2|TRBJ2-1|TRBV2|-
CASIPTGREGLSEQFF
TGTGCCAGCATCCCGACGGGACGGGAGGGCCTGAGTGAGCAGTTCTTC
>TRBD1|TRBJ1-1|TRBV29-1|-
CSGAGGSNTEAFF
TGCAGCGGGGCAGGGGGTTCGAACACTGAAGCTTTCTTT
>TRBD2|TRBJ2-7|TRBV29-1|-
CSVETSGSFEQYF
TGCAGCGTTGAAACTAGCGGGAGTTTCGAGCAGTACTTC
>TRBD2|TRBJ2-1|TRBV6-5|-
CASSSVTSYEQFF
TGTGCCAGCAGCTCCGTGACTAGCTATGAGCAGTTCTTC
>-|TRBJ2-7|TRBV13|-
CASSLDPGGALPEQYF
TGTGCCAGCAGCTTAGACCCTGGGGGGGCTCTTCCCGAGCAGTACTTC
>TRBD2|TRBJ2-7|TRBV6-5|-
CASSLAAGAFGEQYF
TGTGCCAGCAGTTTGGCAGCGGGAGCGTTTGGCGAGCAGTACTTC
>-|TRBJ2-3|TRBV19|-
CASKGLRADTQYF
TGTGCCAGCAAGGGACTTAGGGCAGATACGCAGTATTTT
>TRBD1|TRBJ2-7|TRBV30|-
CAWSVQVYGTGVLEEQYF
TGTGCCTGGAGTGTACAAGTTTATGGGACAGGGGTTTTGGAAGAGCAGTACTTC
>-|TRBJ2-7|TRBV19|-
CASSEAGRPAPYEQYF
TGTGCCAGTAGTGAGGCCGGCAGGCCAGCTCCCTACGAGCAGTACTTC
>TRBD1|TRBJ2-7|TRBV28|-
CASRHTGTGSEQYF
TGTGCCAGCAGGCATACCGGGACAGGGTCCGAGCAGTACTTC
>TRBD1|TRBJ2-1|TRBV5-6|-
CASSTRDRAYNEQFF
TGTGCCAGCAGCACCCGGGACAGGGCCTACAATGAGCAGTTCTTC
>TRBD1|TRBJ1-2|TRBV5-4|-
CASSLKGQGLDGYTF
TGTGCCAGCAGCTTGAAGGGACAGGGGTTAGATGGCTACACCTTC
>-|TRBJ2-1|TRBV28|-
CASSSTGKINEQFF
TGTGCCAGCAGTTCAACAGGGAAGATAAATGAGCAGTTCTTC
>-|TRBJ1-3|TRBV7-9|-
CVFASGNTIYF
TGTGTTTTCGCCTCTGGAAACACCATATATTTT
>-|TRBJ1-2|TRBV5-1|-
CASSLHSTDRNWDGYTF
TGCGCCAGCAGCCTCCACTCTACCGACAGAAATTGGGATGGCTACACCTTC
>-|TRBJ2-7|TRBV28|-
CASSSPDSYEQYF
TGTGCCAGCAGTTCACCGGACTCCTACGAGCAGTACTTC
>-|TRBJ2-2|TRBV27|-
CASSLSPGVIGELFF
TGTGCCAGCAGTTTATCTCCGGGAGTTATCGGGGAGCTGTTTTTT
>TRBD2|TRBJ2-5|TRBV14|-
CASSLTSGHGRAQETQYF
TGTGCCAGCAGCCTAACTTCAGGCCATGGGAGGGCCCAAGAGACCCAGTACTTC
>-|TRBJ1-2|TRBV7-9|-
CASSLAAARGYTF
TGTGCCAGCAGCCTCGCGGCCGCACGGGGCTACACCTTC
>TRBD1|TRBJ1-1|TRBV4-1|-
CASSQDPSFGTGENTEAFF
TGCGCCAGCAGCCAAGATCCTTCGTTTGGGACAGGAGAGAACACTGAAGCTTTCTTT
>-|TRBJ1-2|TRBV27|-
CASSLSGGTNYGYTF
TGTGCCAGCAGTTTATCTGGGGGGACGAACTATGGCTACACCTTC
>-|TRBJ2-1|TRBV27|-
CASSLFTENNEQFF
TGTGCCAGCAGTTTATTCACAGAAAACAATGAGCAGTTCTTC
>TRBD2|TRBJ2-5|TRBV7-7|-
CASSLRGLAGGEETQYF
TGTGCCAGCAGCTTAAGGGGACTAGCGGGAGGGGAAGAGACCCAGTACTTC
>-|TRBJ2-3|TRBV29-1|-
CSVEDYSGVGDTQYF
TGCAGCGTTGAGGATTATAGTGGGGTTGGAGATACGCAGTATTTT
>-|TRBJ1-4|TRBV4-3|-
CASSQDVTRVDEKLFF
TGCGCCAGCAGCCAAGATGTGACCAGGGTGGATGAAAAACTGTTTTTT
>TRBD1|TRBJ2-7|TRBV5-6|-
CASSHGTGDHEQYF
TGTGCCAGCAGTCATGGGACAGGGGACCACGAGCAGTACTTC
>-|TRBJ1-2|TRBV6-1|-
CASTYAGGGFDGYTF
TGTGCCAGCACTTATGCCGGAGGAGGTTTTGATGGCTACACCTTC
>TRBD1|TRBJ2-7|TRBV11-2|-
CASSQGTGGFYEQYF
TGTGCCAGCAGCCAGGGGACAGGGGGTTTCTACGAGCAGTACTTC
>TRBD1|TRBJ2-2|TRBV2|-
CASTGGQGRPGELFF
TGTGCCAGCACCGGGGGACAGGGTAGGCCCGGGGAGCTGTTTTTT
>-|TRBJ2-7|TRBV10-3|-
CAIRMTLGLDEQYF
TGTGCCATCAGGATGACCCTAGGCCTGGACGAGCAGTACTTC
>-|TRBJ1-5|TRBV19|-
CASSTFPGTQHF
TGTGCCAGTAGTACTTTTCCCGGGACCCAGCATTTT
>-|TRBJ2-7|TRBV7-8|-
CASSLGLTNYEQYF
TGTGCCAGCAGCTTAGGTCTGACAAACTACGAGCAGTACTTC
>TRBD2|TRBJ2-2|TRBV7-6|-
CASSFGTSGRIGTGELFF
TGTGCCAGCAGCTTCGGGACTAGCGGGAGAATTGGAACCGGGGAGCTGTTTTTT